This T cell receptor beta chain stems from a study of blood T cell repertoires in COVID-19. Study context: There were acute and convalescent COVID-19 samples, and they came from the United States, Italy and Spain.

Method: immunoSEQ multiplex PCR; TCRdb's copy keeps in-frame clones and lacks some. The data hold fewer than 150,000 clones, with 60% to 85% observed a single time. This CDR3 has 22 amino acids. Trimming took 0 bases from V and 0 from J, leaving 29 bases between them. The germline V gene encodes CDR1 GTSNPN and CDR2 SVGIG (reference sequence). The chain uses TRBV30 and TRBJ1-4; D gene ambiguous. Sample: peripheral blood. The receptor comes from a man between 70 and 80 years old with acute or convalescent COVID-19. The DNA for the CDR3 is TGTGCCTGGAGTGTTTCGGTGAGTGAAGGGAAGAAGAGGGAAGCAACTAATGAAAAACTGTTTTTT. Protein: CAWSVSVSEGKKREATNEKLFF.